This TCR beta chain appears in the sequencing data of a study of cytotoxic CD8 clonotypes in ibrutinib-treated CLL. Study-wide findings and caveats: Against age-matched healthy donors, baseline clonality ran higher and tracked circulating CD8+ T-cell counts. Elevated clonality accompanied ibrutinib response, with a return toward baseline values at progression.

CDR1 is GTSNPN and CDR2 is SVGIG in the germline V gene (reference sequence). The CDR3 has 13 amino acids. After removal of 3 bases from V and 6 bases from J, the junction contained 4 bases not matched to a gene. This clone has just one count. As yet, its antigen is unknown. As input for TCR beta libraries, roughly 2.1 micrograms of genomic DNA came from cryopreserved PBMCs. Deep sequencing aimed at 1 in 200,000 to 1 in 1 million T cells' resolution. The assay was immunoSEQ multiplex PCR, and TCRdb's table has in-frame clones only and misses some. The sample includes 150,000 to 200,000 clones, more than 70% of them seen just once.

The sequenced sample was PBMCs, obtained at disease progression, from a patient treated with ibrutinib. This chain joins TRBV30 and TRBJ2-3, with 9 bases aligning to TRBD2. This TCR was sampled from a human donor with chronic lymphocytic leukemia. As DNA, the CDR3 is TGTGCCTGGAGCCCTAGCGGGACGGATACGCAGTATTTT. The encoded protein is CAWSPSGTDTQYF.